The 2 T cell receptor beta chains given below trace back to one sample, sequenced in a study of cytomegalovirus exposure and HLA in healthy donors. Here immunoSEQ multiplex PCR was the method, and the copy in TCRdb shows in-frame clones only, minus some. The table records 100,000 to 150,000 clones, about 87% of them present only once. The sample taken for sequencing was PBMCs. These receptors came from a woman in her late teens or twenties in good health and CMV-seronegative.

A few counts support this clone. V and J are TRBV10-3 and TRBJ1-1, with D perhaps matching TRBD1 (6 bases). The V end lost 6 bases, the J end lost 1 base, and 15 bases lay between the germline ends. The CDR3 runs to 15 residues. CDR1 is ENHRY and CDR2 is SYGVKD in the germline V gene. The CDR3, as DNA: TGTGCCATCAGGGGACCCACGACAGGGAACACTGAAGCTTTCTTT. Residues: CAIRGPTTGNTEAFF.

The chain employs TRBV4-1 and TRBJ2-6; D remains ambiguous. V lost 1 base, J lost 2 bases, and 9 bases lay in between. Per germline, CDR1 MGHRA and CDR2 YSYEKL. The CDR3 loop spans 16 amino acids. The chain's CDR3 is CASSQVLVAGANVLTF. CDR3 sequence (DNA): TGCGCCAGCAGCCAAGTACTGGTCGCTGGGGCCAACGTCCTGACTTTC.